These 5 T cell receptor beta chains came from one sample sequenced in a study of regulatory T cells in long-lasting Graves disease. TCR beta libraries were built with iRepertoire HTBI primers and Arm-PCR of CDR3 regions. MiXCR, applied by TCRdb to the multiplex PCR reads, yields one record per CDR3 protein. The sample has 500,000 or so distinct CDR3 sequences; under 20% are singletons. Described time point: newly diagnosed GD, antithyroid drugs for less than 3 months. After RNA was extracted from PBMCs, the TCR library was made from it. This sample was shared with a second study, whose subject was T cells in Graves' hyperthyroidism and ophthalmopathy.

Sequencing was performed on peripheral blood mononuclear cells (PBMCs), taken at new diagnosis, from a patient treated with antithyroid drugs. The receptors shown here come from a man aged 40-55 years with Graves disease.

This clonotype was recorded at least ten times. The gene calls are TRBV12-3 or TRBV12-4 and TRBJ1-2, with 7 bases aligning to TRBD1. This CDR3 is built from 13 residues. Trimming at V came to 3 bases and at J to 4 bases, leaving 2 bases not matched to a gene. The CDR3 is CASSLGDSYGYTF. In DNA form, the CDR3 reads TGTGCCAGCAGTTTGGGGGACAGCTATGGCTACACCTTC.

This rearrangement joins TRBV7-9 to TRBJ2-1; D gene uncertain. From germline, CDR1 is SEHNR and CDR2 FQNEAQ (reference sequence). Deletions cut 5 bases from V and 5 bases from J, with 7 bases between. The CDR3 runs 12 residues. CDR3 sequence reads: CASSADHNEQFF. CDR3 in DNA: TGTGCCAGCAGCGCCGACCACAATGAGCAGTTCTTC.

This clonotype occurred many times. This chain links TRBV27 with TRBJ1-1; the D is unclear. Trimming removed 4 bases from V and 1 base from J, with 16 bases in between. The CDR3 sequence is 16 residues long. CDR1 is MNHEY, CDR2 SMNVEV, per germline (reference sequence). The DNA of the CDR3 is TGTGCCAGCAGTTCCCTCCTAGGACGTCGGAACACTGAAGCTTTCTTT. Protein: CASSSLLGRRNTEAFF.

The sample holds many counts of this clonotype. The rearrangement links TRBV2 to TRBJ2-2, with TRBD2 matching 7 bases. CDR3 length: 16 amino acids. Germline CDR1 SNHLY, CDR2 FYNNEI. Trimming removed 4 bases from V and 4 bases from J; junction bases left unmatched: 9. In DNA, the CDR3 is TGTGCCAGCAGTGCGACTAGCAGAGTTACCACCGGGGAGCTGTTTTTT. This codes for CASSATSRVTTGELFF.

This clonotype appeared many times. The CDR3 nucleotides read TGTGCCAGCACCTCGGGACTTACAATTCGGGACTATGGCTACACCTTC. This sequence encodes CASTSGLTIRDYGYTF. The chain carries TRBV6-1 and TRBJ1-2, with D possibly matching TRBD1 (5 bases). Germline assignment: CDR1 MNHNS and CDR2 SASEGT. The CDR3 runs to 16 residues. Trimming left V 7 bases short and J 3 bases short, with 21 bases between.